Presented here are 24 T cell receptor beta chains from one specimen sequenced in a study of blood T cell repertoires in COVID-19. Here immunoSEQ multiplex PCR was the method, and the copy in TCRdb shows in-frame clones only, minus some. The repertoire holds tens of thousands of clones, with 90% as singletons. What was sequenced was peripheral blood. The origin of the receptors is an elderly woman with active or convalescent COVID-19.

The V gene is TRBV2, the J gene TRBJ2-3, with TRBD2 matching 10 bases. Per the germline V gene, CDR1 is SNHLY and CDR2 is FYNNEI. The CDR3 consists of 15 residues. J was trimmed by 4 bases and V by 7 bases; bases with no gene match: 8. The CDR3 spells CASNIAGGQSDTQYF. DNA of the CDR3: TGTGCCAGCAACATAGCGGGAGGCCAATCAGATACGCAGTATTTT.

The rearrangement uses TRBV19 and TRBJ2-7; 10 bases fit TRBD2. Losses at the gene ends were 5 bases for V and 0 bases for J; bases not matched to a gene: 10. The germline V gene has CDR1 LNHDA and CDR2 SQIVND (reference sequence). This CDR3 region has 17 residues. CDR3 bases: TGTGCCAGTAGTGGGTCTAGCGGGAGCTTTAACTCCTACGAGCAGTACTTC. Translating gives CASSGSSGSFNSYEQYF.

This clone was seen many times. The chain links TRBV7-6 to TRBJ2-7; D perhaps matches TRBD1 (6 bases). This CDR3 comprises 17 residues. Germline-derived CDR1 and CDR2 are SGHVS and FNYEAQ. Trimming pared 5 bases from V and 5 bases from J, leaving 25 bases between. CDR3 protein: CASSPAISTGLEHEQYF. The CDR3 DNA follows: TGTGCCAGCAGCCCCGCAATTAGTACAGGGTTAGAGCACGAGCAGTACTTC. Supplemented by reference TRBV7-6 and TRBJ2-7, the full variable domain reads GAGVSQSPRYKVTKRGQDVALRCDPISGHVSLYWYRQALGQGPEFLTYFNYEAQQDKSGLPNDRFSAERPEGSISTLTIQRTEQRDSAMYRCASSPAISTGLEHEQYFGPGTRLTVT.

The DNA of the CDR3 is TGTGCCAGCAGTTACTCGATGTCTAGGCGATACAATGAGCAGTTCTTC. This translates into CASSYSMSRRYNEQFF. The rearrangement uses TRBV6-2 or TRBV6-3 and TRBJ2-1; D call uncertain. The V gene's germline CDR1 is MNHEY and CDR2 SVGEGT. V dropped 0 bases and J dropped 4 bases, with 13 bases sitting between them. The CDR3 is 16 residues long.

The J gene is TRBJ1-1, the V gene TRBV10-3, with 10 bases that match TRBD1. In germline, CDR1 is ENHRY, CDR2 SYGVKD. The CDR3 consists of 16 residues. Trimming at V came to 6 bases and at J to 5 bases, leaving 12 bases not matched to a gene. The DNA for the CDR3 is TGTGCCATCAGGTTAGGGACAGGGGCCCCGGGGACTGAAGCTTTCTTT. Translated: CAIRLGTGAPGTEAFF.

V and J are TRBV19 and TRBJ2-7, with 10 nucleotides matching TRBD2. The CDR3 has 15 residues. J gave up 7 bases and V 3 bases, and 9 bases lay outside the gene matches. Germline loops: CDR1 LNHDA, CDR2 SQIVND (reference sequence). The CDR3 region is CASSMRTSGLLEQYF. CDR3 nucleotide sequence: TGTGCCAGTAGTATGAGGACTAGCGGCCTACTGGAGCAGTACTTC.

V usage is TRBV5-1 and J usage is TRBJ1-1, with TRBD1 matching over 12 bases. Germline V gene data show CDR1 as SGHRS and CDR2 as YFSETQ. Trimming took 1 base from V and 5 from J; bases not matched to a gene: 3. This CDR3 is built from 15 residues. The CDR3 sequence is CASSLQGQGATEAFF. CDR3 in DNA: TGCGCCAGCAGCTTGCAGGGACAGGGGGCAACTGAAGCTTTCTTT.

This clone appeared once. CDR3 in amino acids: CASSIAPVTYDVLTF. The CDR3 DNA reads TGTGCCAGTAGTATCGCGCCCGTTACCTACGACGTCCTGACTTTC. The chain recombines TRBV19 with TRBJ2-6; D is ambiguous. The CDR3 extends over 15 amino acids. V lost 3 bases and J 11 bases, leaving 17 bases between the germline ends. Germline V CDR1 and CDR2: LNHDA, SQIVND (reference sequence).

This clone was counted a single time. This rearrangement joins TRBV28 to TRBJ2-2; no clear D gene. This CDR3 contains 14 residues. V was trimmed by 6 bases and J by 1 base, leaving 9 bases between them. Germline values: CDR1 MDHEN, CDR2 SYDVKM. CDR3 DNA: TGTGCCAGCAGCCTTTTACAGAACACCGGGGAGCTGTTTTTT. Amino acid sequence: CASSLLQNTGELFF. Full variable domain (rest looked up from reference TRBV28 and TRBJ2-2): DVKVTQSSRYLVKRTGEKVFLECVQDMDHENMFWYRQDPGLGLRLIYFSYDVKMKEKGDIPEGYSVSREKKERFSLILESASTNQTSMYLCASSLLQNTGELFFGEGSRLTVL.

This chain links TRBV18 with TRBJ2-7, with TRBD1 matching over 7 bases. Germline CDR1 and CDR2: KGHSH and LQKENI. This CDR3 is built from 17 residues. V gave up 1 base and J gave up 4 bases; unmatched junction bases: 13. Written as DNA, the CDR3 is TGTGCCAGCTCACCACGACAGGGCGGTGATGGGGGATACGAGCAGTACTTC. This encodes CASSPRQGGDGGYEQYF.

J is TRBJ2-1 and V is TRBV5-4; 12 nucleotides line up with TRBD2. The length of the CDR3 is 15 residues. The germline gives CDR1 SGHNT, CDR2 YYREEE (reference sequence). The junction had 6 bases not matched to a gene; V was cut back by 4 bases and J by 7 bases. The CDR3 protein is CASSLTSGRRNEQFF. The CDR3 coding sequence is TGTGCCAGCAGCCTTACTAGCGGGAGGCGAAATGAGCAGTTCTTC.

This clone came up a few times. CDR3 DNA: TGTGCCAGCAGCCAGTTGAGGACAGGGGGCACTTCACCCCTCCACTTT. Residues: CASSQLRTGGTSPLHF. This chain uses TRBV27 with TRBJ1-6; 11 bases are a match to TRBD1. The CDR3 extends over 16 amino acids. Germline V gene lookup returns CDR1 MNHEY and CDR2 SMNVEV (reference sequence). V lost 6 bases, J lost 9 bases, and 10 bases stayed unmatched.

The table lists this clone with a count of one. The chain carries TRBV3-1 (or the pseudogene TRBV3-2) and TRBJ2-5, with 7 bases that match TRBD1. The germline V gene encodes CDR1 LGHDT and CDR2 YNNKEL (reference sequence). V was pared by 2 bases and J by 5 bases, with 8 bases of the junction left unmatched. The CDR3 is 15 residues long. The CDR3 here is CASSQQTGYGETQYF. CDR3 sequence (DNA): TGTGCCAGCAGCCAACAGACAGGGTATGGTGAGACCCAGTACTTC.

This sequence joins TRBV18 and TRBJ1-5; D is ambiguous. The CDR3 runs to 14 residues. Trimming removed 2 bases from V and 0 bases from J, with 5 bases in between. Germline CDR1 is KGHSH and CDR2 is LQKENI. The CDR3 protein is CASSPGPSNQPQHF. The CDR3 region has the DNA TGTGCCAGCTCACCAGGGCCTAGCAATCAGCCCCAGCATTTT. Full variable domain (rest looked up from reference TRBV18 and TRBJ1-5): NAGVMQNPRHLVRRRGQEARLRCSPMKGHSHVYWYRQLPEEGLKFMVYLQKENIIDESGMPKERFSAEFPKEGPSILRIQQVVRGDSAAYFCASSPGPSNQPQHFGDGTRLSIL.

The chain has TRBV3-1 (or the pseudogene TRBV3-2) and TRBJ2-7, with TRBD1 matching 7 bases. CDR1 and CDR2 (germline): LGHDT, YNNKEL (reference sequence). The CDR3 totals 14 residues. With V trimmed by 5 bases and J by 4 bases, 8 bases remained unmatched. The CDR3 protein is CASSFSGTEYEQYF. Here the CDR3 DNA reads TGTGCCAGCAGCTTCTCCGGGACAGAATACGAGCAGTACTTC.

The V call is TRBV19, the J call TRBJ1-5; D unclear. Trimming stripped 5 bases from V and 8 bases from J, with 13 bases between. Germline values: CDR1 LNHDA, CDR2 SQIVND (reference sequence). CDR3 length equals 13 residues. DNA of the CDR3: TGTGCCAGTAGTCGTGACCGCCTAGAGCCCCAGCATTTT. Translation gives CASSRDRLEPQHF.

V is TRBV28 and J is TRBJ2-7; 10 nucleotides line up with TRBD1. The germline CDR1 and CDR2 sequences are MDHEN and SYDVKM. J gave up 3 bases and V 7 bases, and 6 bases lay outside the gene matches. There are 14 residues in the CDR3. The CDR3 nucleotides are TGTGCCAGCATTTCCGGGACAGGGGTCTACGAGCAGTACTTC. Amino acids: CASISGTGVYEQYF.

The chain carries TRBV20-1 and TRBJ1-6; the D gene is possibly TRBD1 (6 bases). This CDR3 has 11 residues. V was pared by 5 bases and J by 16 bases, with 15 bases between. Germline CDR1 reads DFQATT; CDR2 reads SNEGSKA (reference sequence). CDR3 sequence: CSAERGGGLHF. The CDR3 DNA sequence: TGCAGTGCTGAGAGGGGGGGAGGACTCCACTTT.

This chain joins TRBV7-3 and TRBJ1-2, with TRBD1 identical over 7 bases. Germline assignment: CDR1 SGHTA and CDR2 FQGTGA. The junction had 6 bases not matched to a gene; V was cut back by 5 bases and J by 0 bases. The CDR3 runs 15 residues. DNA for the CDR3: TGTGCCAGCAGCCTTGGACAGGAAACTAACTATGGCTACACCTTC. Translating gives CASSLGQETNYGYTF.

The V gene is TRBV18, the J gene TRBJ2-7, with 11 nucleotides matching TRBD1. The CDR3 extends over 15 amino acids. CDR1 and CDR2 (germline): KGHSH, LQKENI. J was trimmed by 1 base and V by 4 bases; bases with no gene match: 3. Here the CDR3 DNA reads TGTGCCAGCTCACTCCGGGACAGGGGGTCCTACGAGCAGTACTTC. It codes for CASSLRDRGSYEQYF.

The CDR3 DNA reads TGTGCCAGCAGCCCTGGGACTAGCGGGAGCTCCTACGAGCAGTACTTC. This sequence encodes CASSPGTSGSSYEQYF. The chain joins TRBV5-4 to TRBJ2-7, with 14 bases lining up with TRBD2. There are 16 residues in the CDR3. The germline V gene has CDR1 SGHNT and CDR2 YYREEE (reference sequence). V lost 4 bases to trimming and J lost 0 bases; unmatched junction nucleotides: 3.

This chain uses TRBV29-1 with TRBJ2-2, with D perhaps matching TRBD2 (5 bases). Germline CDR1 SQVTM, CDR2 ANQGSEA. Trimming removed 4 bases at V and 6 bases at J, with 6 bases between. The CDR3 covers 11 residues. The CDR3 nucleotides are TGCAGCGTTGGGGAGCCCGGGGAGCTGTTTTTT. It is translated as CSVGEPGELFF.

The V gene is TRBV27, the J gene TRBJ1-5, with D perhaps TRBD1 (5 bases). Germline lookup yields CDR1 MNHEY and CDR2 SMNVEV (reference sequence). This CDR3 spans 14 amino acids. V was clipped by 6 bases and J by 0 bases, with 9 bases between them. The CDR3: CASSRTLSNQPQHF. In DNA form, the CDR3 reads TGTGCCAGCAGCCGGACACTTAGCAATCAGCCCCAGCATTTT.

This clone was recorded once. This chain links TRBV2 with TRBJ2-1, with 11 nucleotides matching TRBD2. Germline CDR1 is SNHLY and CDR2 is FYNNEI. The CDR3 extends over 15 amino acids. The V gene end was trimmed by 4 bases and the J gene end by 6 bases; junction bases not matched to a gene: 5. The CDR3 bases are TGTGCCAGCAGTGTAGGTAGCGGGAGGGCCAATGAGCAGTTCTTC. Protein: CASSVGSGRANEQFF. Combining the CDR3 with reference TRBV2 and TRBJ2-1 gives the whole variable domain EPEVTQTPSHQVTQMGQEVILRCVPISNHLYFYWYRQILGQKVEFLVSFYNNEISEKSEIFDDQFSVERPDGSNFTLKIRSTKLEDSAMYFCASSVGSGRANEQFFGPGTRLTVL.